One and the same sample provided the 15 T cell receptor beta chains below, sequenced in a study of blood T cell repertoires in COVID-19. Assay: immunoSEQ multiplex PCR; the TCRdb copy retains only in-frame clones and omits some. The data contain 250,000 or so clones, roughly 88% of them singletons. Material: PBMCs or T cells enriched from blood (not recorded which). The source of these receptors is a woman aged 45-65 years who had recovered from COVID-19.

The chain uses TRBV28 and TRBJ1-1; D may be TRBD1 (5 bases). This CDR3 has 12 amino acids. Germline lookup yields CDR1 MDHEN and CDR2 SYDVKM. The germline V and J ends were trimmed by 8 bases and 0 bases, with 7 bases remaining between them. The CDR3 is CASDRMNTEAFF. The CDR3 DNA follows: TGTGCCAGCGACAGAATGAACACTGAAGCTTTCTTT.

This chain uses TRBV25-1 with TRBJ1-2; D remains unclear. V was trimmed by 8 bases and J by 3 bases, leaving 7 bases between them. The CDR3 has 11 amino acids. From germline, CDR1 is MGHDK and CDR2 SYGVNS. CDR3 region: CASGEDYGYTF. The CDR3 region has the DNA TGTGCCAGCGGGGAGGACTATGGCTACACCTTC.

This sequence joins TRBV10-3 and TRBJ1-2; 10 nucleotides align to TRBD1. CDR3 length equals 16 residues. The germline gives CDR1 ENHRY, CDR2 SYGVKD. With V trimmed by 0 bases and J by 3 bases, 4 bases remained unmatched. CDR3 region: CAISESGGTGDYGYTF. CDR3 DNA: TGTGCCATCAGTGAGTCCGGCGGGACAGGGGACTATGGCTACACCTTC.

The gene calls are TRBV9 and TRBJ2-1; D remains ambiguous. The CDR3 totals 16 residues. Germline V gives CDR1 SGDLS, CDR2 YYNGEE. The V end was cut by 0 bases, the J end by 6 bases, with 16 bases between. This CDR3 reads CASSVAGAPGPNEQFF. The DNA of the CDR3 is TGTGCCAGCAGCGTAGCCGGAGCACCGGGTCCCAATGAGCAGTTCTTC.

The J gene is TRBJ2-3, the V gene TRBV2, with 8 positions matching TRBD2. This CDR3 region has 14 residues. V shed 3 bases, J shed 1 base, and the junction held 0 bases outside the gene matches. Looked up from germline, CDR1 is SNHLY and CDR2 is FYNNEI. This chain's CDR3 is CASSDGRGTDTQYF. The CDR3 DNA reads as TGTGCCAGCAGTGACGGGAGGGGCACAGATACGCAGTATTTT.

The chain is built from TRBV12-3 or TRBV12-4 and TRBJ2-3; D remains ambiguous. The CDR3 extends over 12 amino acids. The germline V and J ends were trimmed by 5 bases and 2 bases, with 5 bases remaining between them. The DNA for the CDR3 is TGTGCCAGCAGTGACTTCACAGATACGCAGTATTTT. This codes for CASSDFTDTQYF.

The chain joins TRBV11-2 to TRBJ2-1, with 10 positions matching TRBD2. Germline CDR1 and CDR2: SGHAT and FQNNGV. The ends lost 1 base at V and 6 bases at J; junction bases unmatched: 6. The CDR3 contains 16 residues. The CDR3 DNA reads as TGTGCCAGCAGCTTAGCTCAGCGGGAGGGGGCCAATGAGCAGTTCTTC. Residues: CASSLAQREGANEQFF.

J is TRBJ2-1 and V is TRBV5-1; D is ambiguous. This CDR3 is built from 13 residues. The V end was cut by 4 bases, the J end by 7 bases, with 12 bases between. Germline V gene sequence: CDR1 SGHRS, CDR2 YFSETQ. The CDR3 reads CASSHETGNEQFF. The CDR3, as DNA: TGCGCCAGCAGCCATGAGACTGGGAATGAGCAGTTCTTC.

This clone was seen once. The chain couples TRBV10-1 to TRBJ2-7; no clear D. Germline V CDR1 and CDR2: WNHNN, SYGVQD (reference sequence). This CDR3 has 13 amino acids. V shed 1 base and J shed 4 bases, with 8 bases lying between them. The CDR3 region is CASSEFTIYEQYF. In DNA, the CDR3 is TGCGCCAGCAGTGAGTTTACTATTTACGAGCAGTACTTC.

This chain connects TRBV7-9 to TRBJ1-5, with unresolved D. Trimming removed 1 base at V and 6 bases at J, with 7 bases between. CDR1 SEHNR and CDR2 FQNEAQ come from the germline V gene (reference sequence). The CDR3 is 13 amino acids. As DNA, the CDR3 is TGTGCCAGCAGCTTAGGAAGCGGTCAGCCCCAGCATTTT. Amino acid sequence: CASSLGSGQPQHF.

Only one count was recorded for this clone. This sequence joins TRBV6-5 and TRBJ2-7; TRBD1 agrees at 11 bases. This CDR3 has 15 residues. CDR1 is MNHEY, CDR2 SVGAGI, per germline. V gave up 6 bases and J gave up 2 bases; unmatched junction bases: 6. CDR3 in amino acids: CASSPRDRGTYEQYF. The CDR3 coding sequence is TGTGCCAGCAGCCCCCGGGACAGGGGGACCTACGAGCAGTACTTC.

This sequence joins TRBV28 and TRBJ2-3; D perhaps matches TRBD1 (5 bases). This CDR3 has 14 residues. From germline, CDR1 is MDHEN and CDR2 SYDVKM. With 6 bases removed from V and 0 bases from J, the gap between germline ends came to 10 bases. CDR3 residues: CASRNRYSTDTQYF. The CDR3, as DNA: TGTGCCAGCAGAAACAGGTATAGCACAGATACGCAGTATTTT.

The chain joins TRBV7-2 to TRBJ1-6, with a weak D call TRBD1 (5 bases). V was trimmed by 2 bases and J by 7 bases, leaving 12 bases between them. This CDR3 region has 15 residues. CDR1 and CDR2 from the germline V gene are SGHTA and FQGNSA. The CDR3 DNA reads as TGTGCCAGCAGCTTATCGGGGGTAGGAAATTCACCCCTCCACTTT. Its translation: CASSLSGVGNSPLHF.

V is TRBV5-4 and J is TRBJ2-5; the match to TRBD1 covers 9 bases. Unmatched junction bases numbered 16, after V lost 4 bases and J lost 6 bases. CDR1 SGHNT and CDR2 YYREEE come from the germline V gene (reference sequence). The CDR3 runs to 17 residues. The CDR3 region is CASSAPARDRVSKTQYF. CDR3 coding DNA: TGTGCCAGCAGCGCCCCGGCCAGGGACAGGGTCTCAAAGACCCAGTACTTC.

The V call is TRBV15, the J call TRBJ2-5; 12 nucleotides align to TRBD2. The CDR3 totals 16 residues. Germline CDR1 reads LNHNV; CDR2 reads YYDKDF (reference sequence). After removal of 3 bases from V and 3 bases from J, the junction contained 5 bases not matched to a gene. The CDR3 protein is CATSRTWTSGEETQYF. DNA for the CDR3: TGTGCCACCAGCAGGACTTGGACTAGCGGGGAAGAGACCCAGTACTTC.